The clone carrying this T cell receptor beta chain showed up just once. What it binds is not known. Between the trimmed V and J ends, which lost 6 bases and 7 bases, there was a span of 16 bases. The CDR3 has 14 residues. CDR1 is KGHSH, CDR2 LQKENI, per germline. The PCR made use of 60 Vbeta and 13 Jbeta primers. Repertoires were generated with immunoSEQ multiplex PCR, while TCRdb's copy carries only in-frame clones and drops some. The sample yields a few hundred thousand clones, about 83% seen once. These data originate in a study of cytomegalovirus exposure and HLA in healthy donors. Study findings and constraints: Across donors, sequencing depth was assumed by presence/absence analyses to be roughly uniform. Over 150 TCR beta chains were listed as cytomegalovirus-associated. TCR beta chain V- and J-gene trimming was linked, in a later analysis, to a missense variant in DCLRE1C.

The source is a woman aged 40 to 49 in good health and CMV-seropositive. V and J are TRBV18 and TRBJ2-1; D gene unclear. The sample was PBMCs. CDR3 loop: CASSPGPSRNEQFF. The CDR3 DNA reads as TGTGCCAGCTCGCCAGGCCCCTCCAGGAATGAGCAGTTCTTC.